This entry lists 20 T cell receptor beta chains sequenced from one sample in a study of blood T cell repertoires in COVID-19. The repertoire was sequenced with immunoSEQ multiplex PCR; TCRdb's copy has only in-frame clones and lacks some. The sample gives about 180,000 clones, about 86% of which show up once; less than 25% is in the top ten. Source material: peripheral blood. The receptors were gathered from a man between 65 and 85 years old with active or convalescent COVID-19.

This clone has a handful of counts. V and J are TRBV28 and TRBJ2-2, with a possible D match to TRBD1 (5 bases). V was shortened by 6 bases and J by 1 base, with 9 bases between the two germline ends. The germline gives CDR1 MDHEN, CDR2 SYDVKM. The CDR3 is made up of 14 amino acids. The CDR3 reads CASSSDRNTGELFF. CDR3 in DNA: TGTGCCAGCAGCTCCGACAGGAACACCGGGGAGCTGTTTTTT. The full variable domain, with the rest looked up from reference TRBV28 and TRBJ2-2, is DVKVTQSSRYLVKRTGEKVFLECVQDMDHENMFWYRQDPGLGLRLIYFSYDVKMKEKGDIPEGYSVSREKKERFSLILESASTNQTSMYLCASSSDRNTGELFFGEGSRLTVL.

V is TRBV15 and J is TRBJ1-1, with D possibly being TRBD1 (5 bases). The germline gives CDR1 LNHNV, CDR2 YYDKDF (reference sequence). CDR3 length: 12 amino acids. The CDR3: CAAAGVHTEAFF. The CDR3 DNA reads as TGTGCGGCCGCGGGGGTACACACTGAAGCTTTCTTT.

The V call is TRBV28, the J call TRBJ1-4; 7 bases are shared with TRBD1. V was clipped by 5 bases and J by 6 bases; unmatched bases: 12. This CDR3 comprises 16 residues. Looked up from germline, CDR1 is MDHEN and CDR2 is SYDVKM. CDR3 sequence: CASSPSAGQQDEKLFF. DNA for the CDR3: TGTGCCAGCAGTCCCTCGGCGGGACAGCAGGATGAAAAACTGTTTTTT.

V and J are TRBV7-2 and TRBJ1-2, with 7 bases matching TRBD1. The J segment lost 4 bases and the V segment lost 7 bases, leaving 6 bases of the junction unmatched. In germline, CDR1 is SGHTA, CDR2 FQGNSA. This CDR3 is 13 amino acids long. The CDR3 loop reads CASTPGDSYGYTF. The CDR3 bases are TGTGCCAGCACCCCGGGGGACAGCTATGGCTACACCTTC.

The CDR3 is CASGPGLAGARGDEQYF. The CDR3 region has the DNA TGTGCTAGTGGCCCAGGACTAGCGGGGGCCCGTGGCGACGAGCAGTACTTC. The chain links TRBV12-5 to TRBJ2-7; 13 nucleotides match TRBD2. With 6 bases clipped from V and 5 bases from J, the junction kept 13 bases outside the gene matches. From germline, CDR1 is LGHNT and CDR2 FRNRAP. The CDR3 is 17 residues long.

The chain joins TRBV2 to TRBJ2-7; no reliable D call. This CDR3 comprises 15 residues. CDR1 and CDR2 (germline): SNHLY, FYNNEI. Trimming removed 0 bases at V and 0 bases at J, with 9 bases between. The CDR3 here is CASSEALRSSYEQYF. The CDR3 DNA reads TGTGCCAGCAGTGAAGCGCTTCGGAGCTCCTACGAGCAGTACTTC.

The rearrangement uses TRBV3-1 (or the pseudogene TRBV3-2) and TRBJ1-6, with D tentatively TRBD1 (5 bases). The CDR3 is 20 residues long. Trimming removed 2 bases at V and 0 bases at J, with 20 bases between. Germline assignment: CDR1 LGHDT and CDR2 YNNKEL (reference sequence). This CDR3 reads CASSQIYQGGWPSYNSPLHF. CDR3 in DNA: TGTGCCAGCAGCCAAATCTACCAGGGAGGTTGGCCCTCCTATAATTCACCCCTCCACTTT.

The chain couples TRBV4-3 to TRBJ1-2, with TRBD1 identical over 8 bases. The CDR3 consists of 15 residues. CDR1 is LGHNA and CDR2 is YSLEER in the germline V gene. The V gene end was trimmed by 0 bases and the J gene end by 4 bases; junction bases not matched to a gene: 4. The chain's CDR3 is CASSQDRGQGYGYTF. The CDR3 nucleotides are TGCGCCAGCAGCCAAGACAGAGGACAGGGCTATGGCTACACCTTC.

This rearrangement joins TRBV6-6 to TRBJ2-7; 12 positions agree with TRBD1. The CDR3 contains 14 residues. The V segment lost 6 bases and the J segment 7 bases; nucleotides outside the gene matches: 7. Germline loops: CDR1 MNHNY, CDR2 SVGAGI (reference sequence). CDR3 in DNA: TGTGCCAGCAGGGGTCCGGGACAGGGGGCAGAGCAGTACTTC. Encoded protein: CASRGPGQGAEQYF.

The J gene is TRBJ1-2, the V gene TRBV7-9; D not certain. This CDR3 is built from 13 residues. The germline gives CDR1 SEHNR, CDR2 FQNEAQ (reference sequence). Trimming stripped 4 bases from V and 4 bases from J, with 10 bases between. The CDR3, as DNA: TGTGCCAGCAGCTCCAGCAGGTTCTATGGCTACACCTTC. Translation: CASSSSRFYGYTF.

This chain connects TRBV29-1 to TRBJ1-3; no reliable D call. The CDR3 runs 12 residues. Deletions cut 8 bases from V and 4 bases from J, with 12 bases between. Germline-derived CDR1 and CDR2 are SQVTM and ANQGSEA. In nucleotides, the CDR3 is TGCAGCCTCCTTGGGGAGGGAAACACCATATATTTT. Its protein product is CSLLGEGNTIYF.

The gene calls are TRBV21-1 and TRBJ2-7; the table assigns TRBD2, which was not confirmed against the DNA. TRBV21-1 is reported as a pseudogene. The CDR3 totals 13 residues. The chain's CDR3 is CASSNAPLYEQYF. In DNA form, the CDR3 reads TGTGCCAGCAGCAACGCCCCTCTATACGAGCAGTACTTC.

This chain joins TRBV9 and TRBJ2-7; weak D call: TRBD2 (5 bases). From germline, CDR1 is SGDLS and CDR2 YYNGEE. Trimming took 0 bases from V and 3 from J, leaving 10 bases between them. This CDR3 region has 14 residues. CDR3 sequence reads: CASSVGEGGYEQYF. The CDR3 nucleotides read TGTGCCAGCAGCGTAGGGGAAGGAGGCTACGAGCAGTACTTC.

The genes are TRBV6-5 and TRBJ2-7; the match to TRBD1 covers 10 bases. With V trimmed by 0 bases and J by 4 bases, 3 bases remained unmatched. Germline CDR1 is MNHEY and CDR2 is SVGAGI. The CDR3 runs 15 residues. This CDR3 reads CASSYSWTGGYEQYF. The CDR3 DNA is TGTGCCAGCAGTTACTCCTGGACAGGGGGTTACGAGCAGTACTTC.

A few counts support this clone. The V and J genes are TRBV5-1 and TRBJ1-1; D remains ambiguous. Trimming cost V 1 base and J 4 bases, with 11 bases left between them. The CDR3 length is 14 residues. CDR1 is SGHRS, CDR2 YFSETQ, per germline. The CDR3 DNA reads as TGCGCCAGCAGCTTGTCTGTCAGAGGCACTGAAGCTTTCTTT. It is translated as CASSLSVRGTEAFF.

The rearrangement links TRBV7-8 to TRBJ2-2; D is unclear. The germline V gene has CDR1 SGHVS and CDR2 FQNEAQ. Trimming left V 5 bases short and J 5 bases short, with 9 bases between. The CDR3 totals 13 residues. CDR3 residues: CASSLARTGELFF. In DNA form, the CDR3 reads TGTGCCAGCAGCCTCGCCCGGACCGGGGAGCTGTTTTTT.

The J gene is TRBJ2-7, the V gene TRBV18; TRBD2 matches 12 bases. The CDR3 consists of 17 residues. The ends lost 4 bases at V and 3 bases at J; junction bases unmatched: 10. Germline V CDR1 and CDR2: KGHSH, LQKENI. The DNA of the CDR3 is TGTGCCAGCTCACACCGGTCAGGACTAGCGGGGAGCTACGAGCAGTACTTC. It specifies CASSHRSGLAGSYEQYF.

The genes are TRBV6-5 and TRBJ1-2; a weak D match, TRBD1 (6 bases). The germline V gene has CDR1 MNHEY and CDR2 SVGAGI. The CDR3 has 14 residues. V lost 0 bases and J lost 8, with 13 bases in between. CDR3 protein: CASSYSGQKEGYTF. In DNA form, the CDR3 reads TGTGCCAGCAGTTACTCCGGACAGAAAGAGGGCTACACCTTC.

The chain has TRBV9 and TRBJ1-1, with TRBD1 matching 11 bases. The CDR3 extends over 14 amino acids. Germline values: CDR1 SGDLS, CDR2 YYNGEE. The junction had 3 bases not matched to a gene; V was cut back by 2 bases and J by 6 bases. CDR3 region: CASSVQGQGAEAFF. Here the CDR3 DNA reads TGTGCCAGCAGCGTTCAGGGACAGGGGGCTGAAGCTTTCTTT.

The rearrangement links TRBV3-1 (or the pseudogene TRBV3-2) to TRBJ1-4; 7 nucleotides line up with TRBD1. Germline-derived CDR1 and CDR2 are LGHDT and YNNKEL (reference sequence). J lost 7 bases, V lost 4 bases, and 3 bases had no gene match. The CDR3 consists of 13 residues. The CDR3 loop is CASSPGTVEKLFF. In DNA form, the CDR3 reads TGTGCCAGCAGCCCCGGGACAGTTGAAAAACTGTTTTTT.